This TCR beta chain was profiled in a study of shared clonotypes between healthy human individuals. Broader study findings: Among donors, clonotype sharing was expected to be affected by sequencing depth. The sampled material consisted only of blood, and tissue repertoires are likely to differ.

Replicate PCRs were loaded with roughly 300 ng DNA from unsorted PBMC, about 30,000 T cell genomes. The authors sequenced unsorted PBMC DNA on ten immunoSEQ deep assay plates. TCRdb's table, derived via immunoSEQ multiplex PCR, lists solely in-frame clones and lacks some. The sample lists about 560,000 clones; roughly 72% were seen once. Note on this clone: What it recognizes is unknown.

The V end was cut by 3 bases, the J end by 5 bases, with 14 bases between. Looked up from germline, CDR1 is SGHRS and CDR2 is YFSETQ. The CDR3 loop spans 14 amino acids. The genes are TRBV5-1 and TRBJ2-5; D might be TRBD1 or TRBD2, each matching 6 bases. The TCR originated in a woman in her thirties or forties in good health. Some clones in this sample may be carry-over from other donors' samples. The specimen sequenced was PBMCs. The CDR3 loop reads CASSSGGLGETQYF. The CDR3 coding sequence is TGCGCCAGCAGCTCTGGGGGGCTGGGGGAGACCCAGTACTTC.